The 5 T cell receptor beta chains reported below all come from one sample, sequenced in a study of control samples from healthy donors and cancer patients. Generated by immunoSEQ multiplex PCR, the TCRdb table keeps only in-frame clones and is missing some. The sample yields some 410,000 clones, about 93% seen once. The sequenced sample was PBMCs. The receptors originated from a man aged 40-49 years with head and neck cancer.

For the CDR3, the DNA is TGTGCCAGCAGCCCGCGGGGGGGACAGGTGAGTCAGCCCCAGCATTTT. Translated: CASSPRGGQVSQPQHF. The chain combines TRBV7-2 with TRBJ1-5; 8 bases fit TRBD1. The germline V gene encodes CDR1 SGHTA and CDR2 FQGNSA. Trimming removed 5 bases from V and 6 bases from J; junction bases left unmatched: 12. The CDR3 is made up of 16 amino acids. The variable domain in full, with the rest retrieved from reference TRBV7-2 and TRBJ1-5, is GAGVSQSPSNKVTEKGKDVELRCDPISGHTALYWYRQSLGQGLEFLIYFQGNSAPDKSGLPSDRFSAERTGGSVSTLTIQRTQQEDSAVYLCASSPRGGQVSQPQHFGDGTRLSIL.

The CDR3 loop reads CASSLLLAVYEQYF. The CDR3 DNA sequence: TGTGCCAGCAGCTTGTTACTAGCGGTCTACGAGCAGTACTTC. The chain joins TRBV5-6 to TRBJ2-7, with TRBD2 matching over 8 bases. The trim removed 1 base at V and 3 bases at J, leaving 3 bases unmatched. This CDR3 spans 14 amino acids. Germline V gene lookup returns CDR1 SGHDT and CDR2 YYEEEE.

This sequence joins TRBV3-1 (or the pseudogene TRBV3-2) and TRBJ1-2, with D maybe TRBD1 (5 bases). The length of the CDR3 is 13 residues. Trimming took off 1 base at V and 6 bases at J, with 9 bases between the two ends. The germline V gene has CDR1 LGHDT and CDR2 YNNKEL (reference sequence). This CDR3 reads CASSQGPGNGYTF. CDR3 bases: TGTGCCAGCAGCCAAGGTCCAGGGAATGGCTACACCTTC.

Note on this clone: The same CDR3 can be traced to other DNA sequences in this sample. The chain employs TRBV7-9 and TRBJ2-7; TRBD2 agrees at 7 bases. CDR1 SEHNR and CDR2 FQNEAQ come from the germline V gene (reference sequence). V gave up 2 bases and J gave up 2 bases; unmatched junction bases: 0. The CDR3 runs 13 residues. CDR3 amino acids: CASSLRGAYEQYF. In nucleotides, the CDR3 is TGTGCCAGCAGCTTACGGGGGGCCTACGAGCAGTACTTC.

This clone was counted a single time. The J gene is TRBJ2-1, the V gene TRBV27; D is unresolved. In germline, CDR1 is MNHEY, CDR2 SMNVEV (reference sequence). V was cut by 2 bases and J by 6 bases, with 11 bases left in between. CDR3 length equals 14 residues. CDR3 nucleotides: TGTGCCAGCAGTTTAAGGACGGCCACCAATGAGCAGTTCTTC. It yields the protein CASSLRTATNEQFF.